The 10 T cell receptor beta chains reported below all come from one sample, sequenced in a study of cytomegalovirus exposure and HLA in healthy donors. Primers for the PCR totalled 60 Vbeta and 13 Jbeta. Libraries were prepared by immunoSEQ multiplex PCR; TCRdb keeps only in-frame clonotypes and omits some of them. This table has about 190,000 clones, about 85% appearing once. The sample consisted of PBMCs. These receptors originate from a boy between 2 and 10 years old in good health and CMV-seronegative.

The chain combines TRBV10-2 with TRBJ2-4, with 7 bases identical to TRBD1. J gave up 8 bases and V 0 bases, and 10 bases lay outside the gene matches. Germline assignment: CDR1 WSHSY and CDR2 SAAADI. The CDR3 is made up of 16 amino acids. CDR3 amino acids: CASSESGTDRRDIQYF. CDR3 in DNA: TGCGCCAGCAGTGAGTCGGGGACAGATAGAAGGGACATTCAGTACTTC.

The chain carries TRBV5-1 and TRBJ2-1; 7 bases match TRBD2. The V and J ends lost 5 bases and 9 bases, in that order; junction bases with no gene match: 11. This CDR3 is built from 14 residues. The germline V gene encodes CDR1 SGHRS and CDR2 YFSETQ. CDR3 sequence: CASRTGGDGSEQFF. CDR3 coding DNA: TGCGCCAGCAGGACGGGGGGAGACGGAAGTGAGCAGTTCTTC.

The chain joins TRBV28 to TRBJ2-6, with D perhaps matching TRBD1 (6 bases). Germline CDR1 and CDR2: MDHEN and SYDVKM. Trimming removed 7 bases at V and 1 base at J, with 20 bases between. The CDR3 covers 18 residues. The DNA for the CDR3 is TGTGCCAGCACCCTCTCGACAGGTCGAGTATCTGGGGCCAACGTCCTGACTTTC. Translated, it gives CASTLSTGRVSGANVLTF.

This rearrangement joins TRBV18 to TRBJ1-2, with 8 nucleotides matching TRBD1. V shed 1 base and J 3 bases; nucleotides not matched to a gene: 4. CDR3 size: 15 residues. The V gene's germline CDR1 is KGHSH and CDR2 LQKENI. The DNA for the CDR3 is TGTGCCAGCTCACCACTGGACAGGGCGGACTATGGCTACACCTTC. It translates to CASSPLDRADYGYTF.

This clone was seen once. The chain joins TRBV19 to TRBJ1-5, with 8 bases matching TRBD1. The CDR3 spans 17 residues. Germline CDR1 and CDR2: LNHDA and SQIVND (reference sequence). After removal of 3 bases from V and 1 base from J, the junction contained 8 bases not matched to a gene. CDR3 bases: TGTGCCAGTAGTATGAACAGGGGGAGTGGGAGCAATCAGCCCCAGCATTTT. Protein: CASSMNRGSGSNQPQHF.

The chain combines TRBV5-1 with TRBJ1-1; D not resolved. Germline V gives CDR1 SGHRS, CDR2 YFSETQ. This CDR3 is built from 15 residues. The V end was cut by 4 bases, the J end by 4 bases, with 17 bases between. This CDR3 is CASSLGSPLGTEAFF. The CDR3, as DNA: TGCGCCAGCAGCCTGGGGAGTCCCCTCGGCACTGAAGCTTTCTTT.

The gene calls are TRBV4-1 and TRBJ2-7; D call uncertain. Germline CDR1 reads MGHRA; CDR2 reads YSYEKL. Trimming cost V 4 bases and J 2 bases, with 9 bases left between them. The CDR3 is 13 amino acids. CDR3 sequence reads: CASSPRNPYEQYF. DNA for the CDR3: TGCGCCAGCAGCCCGCGAAACCCCTACGAGCAGTACTTC.

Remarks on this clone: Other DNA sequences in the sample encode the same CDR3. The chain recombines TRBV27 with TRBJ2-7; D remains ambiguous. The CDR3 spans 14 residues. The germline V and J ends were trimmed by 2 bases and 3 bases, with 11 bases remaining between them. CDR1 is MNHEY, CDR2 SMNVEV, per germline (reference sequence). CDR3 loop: CASSLNYGDYEQYV. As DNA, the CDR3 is TGTGCCAGCAGTTTAAACTACGGAGACTACGAGCAGTACGTC.

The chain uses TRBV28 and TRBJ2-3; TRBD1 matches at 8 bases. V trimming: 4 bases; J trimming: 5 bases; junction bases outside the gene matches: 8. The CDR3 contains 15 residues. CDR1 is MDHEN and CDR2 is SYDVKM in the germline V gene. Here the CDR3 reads CASSSGGTGEDTQYF. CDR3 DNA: TGTGCCAGCAGTTCTGGGGGGACAGGTGAAGATACGCAGTATTTT.

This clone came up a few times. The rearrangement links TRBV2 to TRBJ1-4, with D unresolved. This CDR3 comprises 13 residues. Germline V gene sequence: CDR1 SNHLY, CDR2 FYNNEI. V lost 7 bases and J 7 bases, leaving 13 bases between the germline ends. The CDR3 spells CASTGIRSEKLFF. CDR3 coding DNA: TGTGCCAGCACGGGGATTAGGAGTGAAAAACTGTTTTTT.